This T cell receptor beta chain appears in the sequencing data of a study of PD-L1 blockade in urothelial cancer. The data were produced by immunoSEQ multiplex PCR, yet TCRdb's version contains in-frame clones alone and is incomplete. The sample holds about 45,000 clones; roughly 80% are singletons and the top ten take less than 15%. Trimming pared 4 bases from V and 3 bases from J, leaving 9 bases between. Germline-derived CDR1 and CDR2 are SEHNR and FQNEAQ (reference sequence). This CDR3 region has 13 residues. Time point meaning: peripheral blood 6 weeks after treatment start. The specimen was PBMCs, collected around atezolizumab (anti-PD-L1) treatment. V is TRBV7-9 and J is TRBJ2-5; D remains ambiguous. This receptor was taken from a man aged 60 to 75 with urothelial cancer. CDR3 nucleotide sequence: TGTGCCAGCAGCTGGAGAGTTGAAGAGACCCAGTACTTC. This encodes CASSWRVEETQYF.